The present entry profiles one T cell receptor (beta chain) with its context. Assay: immunoSEQ multiplex PCR; the TCRdb copy retains only in-frame clones and omits some. The sample has about 220,000 clones; roughly 80% are singletons. The data were taken from a study of blood T cell repertoires in COVID-19. Study information: PBMCs, B-cell-depleted T cells, or T cells were the source of the cDNA or gDNA that made up the material.

The sequenced sample was PBMCs or T cells enriched from blood (not recorded which). The sequence derives from a woman aged 40 to 50 with acute COVID-19.

CDR3 coding DNA: TGTGCCAGCAGAGGGACTGAGGGTCAGCCCCAGCATTTT. Translating gives CASRGTEGQPQHF. The chain joins TRBV2 to TRBJ1-5; TRBD1 is a possible D gene (5 bases). The CDR3 consists of 13 residues. The V end lost 6 bases, the J end lost 6 bases, and 12 bases lay between the germline ends. In germline, CDR1 is SNHLY, CDR2 FYNNEI.